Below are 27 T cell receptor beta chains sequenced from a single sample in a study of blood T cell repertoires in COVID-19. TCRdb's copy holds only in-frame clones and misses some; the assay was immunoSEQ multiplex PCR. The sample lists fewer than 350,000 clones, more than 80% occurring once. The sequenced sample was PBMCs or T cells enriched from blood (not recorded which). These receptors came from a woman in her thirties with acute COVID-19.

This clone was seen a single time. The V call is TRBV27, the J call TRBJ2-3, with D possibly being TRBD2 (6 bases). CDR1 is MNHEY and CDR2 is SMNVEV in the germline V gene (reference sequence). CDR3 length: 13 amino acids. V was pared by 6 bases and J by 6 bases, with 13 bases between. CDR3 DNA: TGTGCCAGCAGCGCACGAGGAGGGGATACGCAGTATTTT. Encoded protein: CASSARGGDTQYF.

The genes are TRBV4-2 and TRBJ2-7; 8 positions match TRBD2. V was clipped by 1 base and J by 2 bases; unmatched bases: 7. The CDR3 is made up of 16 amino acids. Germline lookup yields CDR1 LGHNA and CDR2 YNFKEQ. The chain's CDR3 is CASSQGYGTSPYEQYF. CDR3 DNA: TGTGCCAGCAGCCAAGGCTATGGGACTAGTCCCTACGAGCAGTACTTC.

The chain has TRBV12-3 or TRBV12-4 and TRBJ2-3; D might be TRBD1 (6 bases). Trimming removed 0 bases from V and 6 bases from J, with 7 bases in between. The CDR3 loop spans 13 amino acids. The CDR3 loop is CASSLADRDTQYF. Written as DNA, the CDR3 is TGTGCCAGCAGTTTAGCAGACAGGGATACGCAGTATTTT.

Here the CDR3 DNA reads TGTGCCAGCAGCCCGGGGGACAGGGATGAAAAACTGTTTTTT. Protein product: CASSPGDRDEKLFF. The genes are TRBV6-5 and TRBJ1-4; 9 nucleotides match TRBD1. V gave up 6 bases and J gave up 6 bases; unmatched junction bases: 5. This CDR3 comprises 14 residues. CDR1 and CDR2 from the germline V gene are MNHEY and SVGAGI.

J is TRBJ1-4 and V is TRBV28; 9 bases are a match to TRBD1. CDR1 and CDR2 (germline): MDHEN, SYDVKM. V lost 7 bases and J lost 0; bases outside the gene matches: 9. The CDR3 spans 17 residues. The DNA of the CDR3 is TGTGCCAGCACCGGGGGGGGACAGGGATCAACTAATGAAAAACTGTTTTTT. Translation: CASTGGGQGSTNEKLFF.

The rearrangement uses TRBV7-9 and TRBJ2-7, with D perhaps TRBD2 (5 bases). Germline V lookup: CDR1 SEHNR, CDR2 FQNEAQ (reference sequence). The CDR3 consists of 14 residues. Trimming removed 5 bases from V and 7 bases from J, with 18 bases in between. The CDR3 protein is CASSPRMGVWEQYF. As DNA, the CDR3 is TGTGCCAGCAGCCCAAGGATGGGAGTTTGGGAGCAGTACTTC.

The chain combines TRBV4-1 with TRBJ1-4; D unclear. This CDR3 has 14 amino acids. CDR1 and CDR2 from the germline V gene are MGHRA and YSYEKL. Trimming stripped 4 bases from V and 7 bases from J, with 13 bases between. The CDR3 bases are TGCGCCAGCAGCCCCCGAGAAGCGGGTGAAAAACTGTTTTTT. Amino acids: CASSPREAGEKLFF.

CDR3 nucleotide sequence: TGTGCCACCTGTAGATCTAGCACAGATACGCAGTATTTT. This encodes CATCRSSTDTQYF. The chain couples TRBV21-1 to TRBJ2-3; the D segment call TRBD2 is taken from the table without a DNA check. TRBV21-1 constitutes a pseudogene. There are 13 residues in the CDR3.

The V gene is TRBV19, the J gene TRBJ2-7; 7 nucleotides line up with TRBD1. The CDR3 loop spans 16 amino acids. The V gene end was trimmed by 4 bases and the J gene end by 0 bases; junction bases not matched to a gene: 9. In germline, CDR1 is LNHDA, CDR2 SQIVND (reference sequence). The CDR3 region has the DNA TGTGCCAGTAGTACCCGGACAGGCCCAAGCTCCTACGAGCAGTACTTC. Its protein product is CASSTRTGPSSYEQYF. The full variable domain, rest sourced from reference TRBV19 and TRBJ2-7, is DGGITQSPKYLFRKEGQNVTLSCEQNLNHDAMYWYRQDPGQGLRLIYYSQIVNDFQKGDIAEGYSVSREKKESFPLTVTSAQKNPTAFYLCASSTRTGPSSYEQYFGPGTRLTVT.

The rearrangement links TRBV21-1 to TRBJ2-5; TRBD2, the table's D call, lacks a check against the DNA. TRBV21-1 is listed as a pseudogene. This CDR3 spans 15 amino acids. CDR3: CASYWGLRGQETQYF. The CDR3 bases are TGTGCCAGCTATTGGGGACTACGAGGCCAAGAGACCCAGTACTTC.

The CDR3 region has the DNA TGTGCCAGCAGCTTCCGGGAGGGTGTGCTAGCGGGAGTTCAGGATACGCAGTATTTT. Amino acid sequence: CASSFREGVLAGVQDTQYF. The chain employs TRBV5-5 and TRBJ2-3, with 10 bases identical to TRBD2. The CDR3 has 19 residues. The V segment lost 2 bases and the J segment 6 bases; nucleotides outside the gene matches: 18. Germline CDR1 SGHKS, CDR2 YYEKEE (reference sequence).

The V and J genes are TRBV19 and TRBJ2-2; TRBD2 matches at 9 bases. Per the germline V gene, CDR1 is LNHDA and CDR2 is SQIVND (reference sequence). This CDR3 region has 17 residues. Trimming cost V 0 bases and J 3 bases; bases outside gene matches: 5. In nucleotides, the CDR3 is TGTGCCAGTAGTATAGATAGCGGGAGTTGGGACACCGGGGAGCTGTTTTTT. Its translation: CASSIDSGSWDTGELFF.

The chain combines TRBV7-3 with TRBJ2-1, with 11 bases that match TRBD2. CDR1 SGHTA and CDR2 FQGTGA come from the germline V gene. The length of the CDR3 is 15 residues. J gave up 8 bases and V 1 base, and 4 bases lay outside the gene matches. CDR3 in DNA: TGTGCCAGCAGCTTAAGCCTAGCGGGAGGCCATGAGCAGTTCTTC. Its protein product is CASSLSLAGGHEQFF.

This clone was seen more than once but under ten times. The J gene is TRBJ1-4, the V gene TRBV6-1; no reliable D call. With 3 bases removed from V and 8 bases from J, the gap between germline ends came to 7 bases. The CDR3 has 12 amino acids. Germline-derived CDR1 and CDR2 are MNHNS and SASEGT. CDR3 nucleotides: TGTGCCAGCAGTGATATGACAGAAAAACTGTTTTTT. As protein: CASSDMTEKLFF.

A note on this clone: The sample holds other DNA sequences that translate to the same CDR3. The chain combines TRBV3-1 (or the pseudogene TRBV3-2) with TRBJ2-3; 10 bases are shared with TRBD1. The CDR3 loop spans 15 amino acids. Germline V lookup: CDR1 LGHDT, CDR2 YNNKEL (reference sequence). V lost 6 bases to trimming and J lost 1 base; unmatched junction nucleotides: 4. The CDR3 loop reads CASSPGTGGTDTQYF. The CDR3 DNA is TGTGCCAGCAGTCCCGGGACAGGGGGCACAGATACGCAGTATTTT.

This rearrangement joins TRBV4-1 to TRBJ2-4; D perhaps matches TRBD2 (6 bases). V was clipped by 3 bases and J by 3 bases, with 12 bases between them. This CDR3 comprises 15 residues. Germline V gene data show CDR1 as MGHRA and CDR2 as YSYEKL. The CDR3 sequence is CASSQDLASKNIQYF. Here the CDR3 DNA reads TGCGCCAGCAGCCAGGATCTAGCGAGCAAAAACATTCAGTACTTC.

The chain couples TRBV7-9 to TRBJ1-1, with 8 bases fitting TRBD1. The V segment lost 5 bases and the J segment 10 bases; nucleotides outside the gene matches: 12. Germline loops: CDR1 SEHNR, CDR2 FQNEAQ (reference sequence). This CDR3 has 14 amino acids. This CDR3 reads CASSLAGQGMAAFF. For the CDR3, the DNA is TGTGCCAGCAGCCTCGCCGGACAGGGAATGGCAGCTTTCTTT.

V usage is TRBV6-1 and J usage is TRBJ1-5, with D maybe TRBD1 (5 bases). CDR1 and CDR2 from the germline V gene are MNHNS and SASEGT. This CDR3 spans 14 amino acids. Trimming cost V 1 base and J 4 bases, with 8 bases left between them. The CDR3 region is CASSEVDSNQPQHF. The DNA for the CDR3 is TGTGCCAGCAGTGAAGTCGACAGTAATCAGCCCCAGCATTTT.

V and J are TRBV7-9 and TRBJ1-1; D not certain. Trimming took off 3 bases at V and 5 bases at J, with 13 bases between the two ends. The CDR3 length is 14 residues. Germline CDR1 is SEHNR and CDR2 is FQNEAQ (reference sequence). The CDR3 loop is CASSFEMGGTEAFF. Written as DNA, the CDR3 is TGTGCCAGCAGCTTCGAAATGGGAGGGACTGAAGCTTTCTTT.

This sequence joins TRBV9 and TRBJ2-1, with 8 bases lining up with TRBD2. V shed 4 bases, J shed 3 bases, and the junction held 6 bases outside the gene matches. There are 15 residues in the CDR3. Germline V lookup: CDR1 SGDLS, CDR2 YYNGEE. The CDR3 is CASSPLAGIYNEQFF. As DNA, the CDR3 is TGTGCCAGCAGCCCGCTAGCGGGTATCTACAATGAGCAGTTCTTC.

The CDR3 region is CASSFSGDEKLFF. DNA of the CDR3: TGTGCCAGCAGCTTTTCAGGGGACGAAAAACTGTTTTTT. V usage is TRBV7-2 and J usage is TRBJ1-4; a possible D gene is TRBD1 (6 bases). The CDR3 runs to 13 residues. Germline lookup yields CDR1 SGHTA and CDR2 FQGNSA. Trimming pared 3 bases from V and 8 bases from J, leaving 10 bases between. The full variable domain, its missing parts supplied by reference TRBV7-2 and TRBJ1-4, is GAGVSQSPSNKVTEKGKDVELRCDPISGHTALYWYRQSLGQGLEFLIYFQGNSAPDKSGLPSDRFSAERTGGSVSTLTIQRTQQEDSAVYLCASSFSGDEKLFFGSGTQLSVL.

The chain's CDR3 is CASGGWEGDNSPLHF. The CDR3 DNA reads as TGTGCCAGCGGGGGCTGGGAAGGGGATAATTCACCCCTCCACTTT. The chain joins TRBV6-5 to TRBJ1-6, with a tentative D call TRBD1 (6 bases). The CDR3 length is 15 residues. V lost 8 bases and J 5 bases, leaving 16 bases between the germline ends. Germline CDR1 reads MNHEY; CDR2 reads SVGAGI.

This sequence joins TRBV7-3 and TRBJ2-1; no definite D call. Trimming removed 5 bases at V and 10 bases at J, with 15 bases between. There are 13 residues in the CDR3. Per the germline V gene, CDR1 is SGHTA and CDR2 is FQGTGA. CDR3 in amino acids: CASSPAGSTEQFF. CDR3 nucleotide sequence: TGTGCCAGCAGCCCGGCCGGTAGCACCGAGCAGTTCTTC.

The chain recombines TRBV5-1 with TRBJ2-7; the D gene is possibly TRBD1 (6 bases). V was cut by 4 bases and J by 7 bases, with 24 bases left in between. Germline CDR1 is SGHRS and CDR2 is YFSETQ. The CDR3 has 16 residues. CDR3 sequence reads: CASSQATGTRPLEQYF. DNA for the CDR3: TGCGCCAGCAGCCAGGCTACCGGGACACGTCCCTTGGAGCAGTACTTC.

CDR3 region: CASSLGQGGTSYEQYF. The CDR3 DNA sequence: TGCGCCAGCAGCTTGGGACAGGGGGGGACCTCGTACGAGCAGTACTTC. The chain links TRBV5-1 to TRBJ2-7; 9 bases agree with TRBD1. The CDR3 totals 16 residues. The V segment lost 0 bases and the J segment 4 bases; nucleotides outside the gene matches: 8. From germline, CDR1 is SGHRS and CDR2 YFSETQ.

The CDR3 DNA follows: TGCGCCAGCAGCTCCCTAGTTTCCAATGAGCAGTTCTTC. It is translated as CASSSLVSNEQFF. The chain recombines TRBV5-1 with TRBJ2-1; D is unresolved. V was shortened by 3 bases and J by 6 bases, with 10 bases between the two germline ends. Germline CDR1 reads SGHRS; CDR2 reads YFSETQ. This CDR3 is 13 amino acids long.

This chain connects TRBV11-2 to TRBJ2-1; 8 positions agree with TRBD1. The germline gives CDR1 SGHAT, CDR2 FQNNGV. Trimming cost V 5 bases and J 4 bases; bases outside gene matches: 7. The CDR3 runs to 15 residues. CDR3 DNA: TGTGCCAGCAGCCTCCTCAGGGACAGGTACAATGAGCAGTTCTTC. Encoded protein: CASSLLRDRYNEQFF.